This T cell receptor beta chain was sequenced during a study of a mutant IDH1 vaccine in newly diagnosed glioma (dated by TCRdb to the early 2020s). Notes on the research overall: Across visits V03 through V10, patients got a total of eight vaccinations, given in weeks 1, 3, 5, 7, 11, 15, 19 and 23. Vaccination was initiated 4-6 weeks after radiotherapy alone, or concurrently with temozolomide cycles in the chemotherapy-containing groups. Of the approximately 29 treated patients, 62.5% were male and around 38% were female, and a mean age of roughly 41 years was recorded. Prior to enrollment, standard therapy consisting of radiotherapy alone, temozolomide alone, or radiochemotherapy with temozolomide had been administered to patients, with the combination being received by most patients. Peripheral blood was collected at six visits: V03 (baseline), V05, V07, V10, V12 and V13. Longitudinal TCRB deep sequencing was performed for about 25 treated patients wherever samples were available for exploratory analyses. Broader findings and caveats from the paper: Changes in the top peripheral T cell clonotypes picked up by TCRB sequencing did not appear to be linked to pseudoprogression. Availability determined which PBMC samples were chosen for TCRB deep sequencing. The authors stated that sample limitations prevented analyses of patient blood samples from being reproduced. Across multiple MHC alleles, vaccine-induced immune responses were seen in around 93% of patients.

The CDR3 has 16 amino acids, counting the end cysteine and phenylalanine. Of the read, only the CDR3 DNA is kept; its 48 bases are in frame from base 1. CDR1 and CDR2 (LGHNA, YNFKEQ) derive from the germline V gene. V is pared back by 1 base and J by 5 bases, with 16 bases lying between the germline termini. For this clone: Its antigen is unknown. Nothing much larger sits one base from this clone, and base qualities are not available.

Libraries were constructed by the immunoSEQ multiplex PCR assay. Rearranged TCR beta chain sequences were amplified using the hsTCRB Kit according to the manufacturer's protocol. Sequencing of TCRB libraries was carried out on an Illumina MiSeq. On the study's bioinformatics: The kit vendor's proprietary platform handled demultiplexing, trimming and gene mapping. Drawn from immuneACCESS, this table holds only the in-frame rearrangements with V and J called that TCRdb kept. Clones are partly lost; checked studies trace under half to an unresolved V gene and leave the rest unexplained. V and J calls and clone size are copied from that table; D and trimming were computed from the DNA. Recorded for this sample are tens of thousands of clones; about 80% of them occurred a single time. The ten largest clones capture roughly 3.2% of the sample. The time point tag for this specimen amounts to: week 5, during vaccination. Each vaccine dose, consisting of 300 ug of a 20-mer mutant IDH1 peptide in Montanide, was administered subcutaneously with topical imiquimod. Newly diagnosed WHO grade 3 or 4 IDH1-mutant astrocytomas showing loss of nuclear ATRX were present in the donors. The samples were drawn from NOA16, a multicentre, single-arm, open-label phase I trial in Germany that tested a mutant IDH1 peptide vaccine in humans for the first time. Genomic DNA for TCRB sequencing was isolated from EDTA blood with the DNeasy Blood and Tissue Kit.

Recombination linked TRBV4-2 to TRBJ2-3; D gene: possibly TRBD2, on 6 matching bases. The source of this sequence is a woman under 30 with glioma. Some clones in this sample may be carry-over from other donors' samples. The sample in question was PBMCs, obtained from a glioma patient whose treatment included an IDH1 peptide vaccine. The CDR3 region reads CASSQGRVPSVDTQYF. The DNA sequence is given as TGTGCCAGCAGCCAAGGGAGGGTGCCCAGTGTAGATACGCAGTATTTT.